This TCR beta chain came from a study of blood T cell repertoires in COVID-19. The wider study: Samples taken during acute and convalescent COVID-19 were collected in the United States, Italy and Spain. Sample material is recorded as cDNA or gDNA derived from T cells, B-cell-depleted T cells, or PBMCs.

In germline, CDR1 is LGHDT, CDR2 YNNKEL (reference sequence). Trimming cost V 0 bases and J 3 bases, with 14 bases left between them. This CDR3 region has 16 residues. In the authors' methods: By means of reference gene primer amplification, nucleated cell counts were estimated. Here immunoSEQ multiplex PCR was the method, and the copy in TCRdb shows in-frame clones only, minus some. V and J calls and clone size are as listed in that table; D and trimming were resolved from the DNA. This sample has about 170,000 clones, with around nine tenths found just once. This sequence joins TRBV3-1 (or the pseudogene TRBV3-2) and TRBJ2-5; D is perhaps TRBD2 (6 bases). The receptor comes from a man aged 50 to 60 who had recovered from COVID-19. Sequencing input: peripheral blood. CDR3 nucleotides: TGTGCCAGCAGCCAAGAATGGGGGGAGTTGGAAGAGACCCAGTACTTC. Translation gives CASSQEWGELEETQYF.